The TCR beta chain described here comes from a study of blood T cell dynamics during melanoma immunotherapy. CDR3 length equals 14 residues. Per germline, CDR1 MGHRA and CDR2 YSYEKL. The V end was cut by 4 bases, the J end by 4 bases, with 13 bases between. Points on this clone: Its antigen is not identified.

The study, taken as a whole, reports: At W3, later disease-control patients showed bifurcated PBMC repertoire changes, unlike progressors. Whether repertoire-driving clones were melanoma-specific could not be determined.

The table came from immunoSEQ multiplex PCR; TCRdb's copy has only in-frame clones and leaves some out. This table has about 15,000 clones, around 84% appearing once. This sample's time point: pre-treatment baseline. At 12 weeks after first infusion, RECIST 1.1 defined response for most patients. The sequence was obtained from a human donor with melanoma. Here the sequenced sample was blood, taken from a patient treated with checkpoint blockade. The V call is TRBV4-1, the J call TRBJ2-5, with D possibly matching TRBD2 (6 bases). The CDR3: CASSRQQEGETQYF. For the CDR3, the DNA is TGCGCCAGCAGCCGGCAACAGGAGGGAGAGACCCAGTACTTC.